The clone carrying this TCR beta chain has a single count. The CDR3 is 18 amino acids. J was trimmed by 7 bases and V by 2 bases; bases with no gene match: 13. In germline, CDR1 is SGHTA, CDR2 FQGNSA. Profiled with immunoSEQ multiplex PCR; TCRdb holds only in-frame clones, not every one. Among roughly 240,000 clones listed, roughly 88% were seen once. The entry originates in a study of blood T cell repertoires in COVID-19. Overall study: The United States, Italy and Spain provided the acute and convalescent COVID-19 samples.

The sample taken for sequencing was PBMCs or T cells enriched from blood (not recorded which). This chain uses TRBV7-2 with TRBJ2-2; TRBD2 matches at 10 bases. This clonotype originated in a woman aged 50 to 65 who had recovered from COVID-19. Here the CDR3 DNA reads TGTGCCAGCAGCTTAAGGGCTAGCGGGGGCTGGGAGTTCGGGGAGCTGTTTTTT. Its protein product is CASSLRASGGWEFGELFF.